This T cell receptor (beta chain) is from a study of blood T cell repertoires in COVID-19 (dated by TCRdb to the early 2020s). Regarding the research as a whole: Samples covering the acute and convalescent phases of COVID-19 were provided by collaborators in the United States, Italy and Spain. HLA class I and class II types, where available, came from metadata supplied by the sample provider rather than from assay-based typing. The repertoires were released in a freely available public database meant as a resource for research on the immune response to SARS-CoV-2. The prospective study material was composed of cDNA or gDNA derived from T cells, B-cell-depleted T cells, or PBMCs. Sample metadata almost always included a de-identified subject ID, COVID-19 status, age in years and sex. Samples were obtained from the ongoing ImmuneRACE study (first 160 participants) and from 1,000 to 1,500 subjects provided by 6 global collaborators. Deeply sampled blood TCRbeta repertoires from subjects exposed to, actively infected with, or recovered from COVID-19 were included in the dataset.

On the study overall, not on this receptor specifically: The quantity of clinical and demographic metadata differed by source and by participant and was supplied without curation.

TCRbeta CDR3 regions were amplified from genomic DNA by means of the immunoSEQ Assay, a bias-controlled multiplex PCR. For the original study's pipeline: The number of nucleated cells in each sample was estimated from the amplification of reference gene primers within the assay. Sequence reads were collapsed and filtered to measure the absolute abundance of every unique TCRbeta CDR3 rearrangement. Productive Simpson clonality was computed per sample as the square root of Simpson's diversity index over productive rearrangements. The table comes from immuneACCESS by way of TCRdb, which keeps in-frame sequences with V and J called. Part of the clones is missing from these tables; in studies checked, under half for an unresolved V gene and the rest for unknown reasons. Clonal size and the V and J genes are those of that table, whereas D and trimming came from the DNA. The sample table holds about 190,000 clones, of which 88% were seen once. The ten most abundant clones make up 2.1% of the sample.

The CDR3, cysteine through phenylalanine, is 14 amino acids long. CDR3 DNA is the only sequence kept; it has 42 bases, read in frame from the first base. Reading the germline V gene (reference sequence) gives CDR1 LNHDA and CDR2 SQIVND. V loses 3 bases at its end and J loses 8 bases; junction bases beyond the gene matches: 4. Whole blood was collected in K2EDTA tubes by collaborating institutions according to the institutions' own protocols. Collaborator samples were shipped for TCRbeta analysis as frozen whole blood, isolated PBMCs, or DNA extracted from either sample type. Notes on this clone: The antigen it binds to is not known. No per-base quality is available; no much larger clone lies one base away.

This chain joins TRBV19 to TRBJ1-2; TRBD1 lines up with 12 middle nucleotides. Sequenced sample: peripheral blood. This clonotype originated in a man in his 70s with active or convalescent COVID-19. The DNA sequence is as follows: TGTGCCAGTAGTATCTCGGGACAGGGGGCCGGCTACACCTTC. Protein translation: CASSISGQGAGYTF.